The 19 T cell receptor beta chains reported below all come from one sample, sequenced in a study of T cell clonality in common variable immunodeficiency. The method was immunoSEQ multiplex PCR; TCRdb's version includes in-frame clones alone and lacks a portion of them. Recorded here are more than 35,000 clones, none singletons. The sequenced material came from peripheral blood mononuclear cells. Receptors were obtained from a person aged 18-70 years in good health.

By sample fraction, this clone is medium-sized. Read sequence stops 3 residues before the CDR3 end, and the germline J gene provides the missing end. The gene calls are TRBV12-3 or TRBV12-4 and TRBJ2-7; 9 bases map to TRBD1. V lost 5 bases to trimming and J lost 1 base; unmatched junction nucleotides: 6. The CDR3 runs 15 residues. The CDR3: CASSPLGQGSYEQYF. The DNA read from the CDR3 is TGTGCCAGCAGTCCCCTCGGACAGGGGTCCTACGAG.

This clone was picked up many times. The CDR3 goes on 3 residues after the read ends, and that part is filled in from the germline J gene. J is TRBJ1-1 and V is TRBV9; D gene unclear. Germline V CDR1 and CDR2: SGDLS, YYNGEE. The CDR3 extends over 13 amino acids. The sequenced part of the CDR3 DNA is TGTGCCAGCAGCCGTCGACCAAGCGGAGAA. Translated: CASSRRPSGE. The CDR3 reads in full as CASSRRPSGEAFF.

This clone was seen repeatedly, ten times or more. The read ends 3 residues before the CDR3 terminus; that terminus is restored from the germline J gene. The J gene is TRBJ1-5, the V gene TRBV20-1; 8 bases line up with TRBD1. Unmatched junction bases numbered 3, after V lost 2 bases and J lost 3 bases. The CDR3 length is 14 residues. The germline V gene encodes CDR1 DFQATT and CDR2 SNEGSKA (reference sequence). The covered CDR3 bases are TGCAGTGCTAGAACAGGGGGTCCCAATCAGCCC. This codes for CSARTGGPNQP. The CDR3, in full, reads CSARTGGPNQPQHF.

This clone occurred many times. Read sequence stops 3 residues before the CDR3 end, and the germline J gene provides the missing end. The chain has TRBV7-8 and TRBJ2-3; 8 bases line up with TRBD2. CDR1 SGHVS and CDR2 FQNEAQ come from the germline V gene. V trimming: 5 bases; J trimming: 2 bases; junction bases outside the gene matches: 6. The CDR3 length is 15 residues. Partial CDR3 DNA: TGTGCCAGCAGCGAGACTAGCGCTTCCACAGATACG. Amino acid sequence: CASSETSASTDT. The CDR3, in full, reads CASSETSASTDTQYF.

This clone was seen ten or more times. The DNA ends 3 residues before the CDR3 does, and the rest of the CDR3 is filled in from the germline J gene. This rearrangement joins TRBV6-2 or TRBV6-3 to TRBJ2-1; D gene uncertain. The length of the CDR3 is 11 residues. Trimming took 5 bases from V and 8 from J, leaving 7 bases between them. CDR1 and CDR2 (germline): MNHEY, SVGEGT. The sequenced CDR3 bases are TGTGCCAGCAGTCCTTTCGATGAG. Its protein product is CASSPFDE. In full, the CDR3 reads CASSPFDEQFF.

This clone showed up many times. The CDR3 goes on 3 residues after the read ends, and that part is filled in from the germline J gene. The V call is TRBV20-1, the J call TRBJ1-1, with 10 positions matching TRBD1. The CDR3 is made up of 15 amino acids. Trimming cost V 0 bases and J 3 bases; bases outside gene matches: 4. The germline gives CDR1 DFQATT, CDR2 SNEGSKA (reference sequence). CDR3 sequence: CSARDGTGVDTEAFF. CDR3 DNA (partial): TGCAGTGCTAGAGACGGGACAGGGGTTGACACTGAA.

As concerns this clone: With the read ending 3 residues before the CDR3 end, the germline J gene is used to fill in that end. The rearrangement links TRBV2 to TRBJ2-2, with 7 bases identical to TRBD2. CDR1 SNHLY and CDR2 FYNNEI come from the germline V gene. The V and J ends lost 7 bases and 0 bases, in that order; junction bases with no gene match: 5. The CDR3 is made up of 15 amino acids. The CDR3 spells CASTRDYTNTGELFF. The CDR3 DNA, read in part, is TGTGCCAGCACTAGGGACTACACGAACACCGGGGAG.

This clone was counted ten times or more. Read coverage stops 3 residues before the CDR3 terminus; the germline J gene supplies the remainder. The chain uses TRBV6-1 and TRBJ2-1; 7 bases agree with TRBD1. The germline V gene encodes CDR1 MNHNS and CDR2 SASEGT. This CDR3 is 16 amino acids long. V lost 2 bases, J lost 2 bases, and 6 bases stayed unmatched. CDR3 residues: CASSERAGGTYNEQFF. Partial CDR3 DNA: TGTGCCAGCAGTGAAAGGGCAGGGGGTACCTACAATGAG.

This clone appeared many times. The sequence runs out 3 residues before the end of the CDR3; the remainder is reconstructed from the germline J gene. The chain recombines TRBV5-4 with TRBJ1-2, with 9 bases aligning to TRBD1. V lost 1 base and J lost 7; bases outside the gene matches: 5. Germline V gene sequence: CDR1 SGHNT, CDR2 YYREEE (reference sequence). The CDR3 runs 14 residues. The CDR3 DNA, read in part, is TGTGCCAGCAGCTTGTGGGACAGGGAAGCTGGC. Its translation is CASSLWDREAG. The whole CDR3 is CASSLWDREAGYTF.

This clone was detected many times. The read gets to within 3 residues of the CDR3 end, and the germline J gene fills in the rest. V gene TRBV29-1 combines with J gene TRBJ2-2, with 11 positions matching TRBD2. CDR1 is SQVTM, CDR2 ANQGSEA, per germline. With 7 bases clipped from V and 7 bases from J, the junction kept 11 bases outside the gene matches. The CDR3 is 15 amino acids. CDR3 DNA (partial): TGCAGCGCCGCCTCTACCGGACTAGCGGGCGGGGAG. This sequence encodes CSAASTGLAGGE. The entire CDR3 is CSAASTGLAGGELFF.

This clone was seen ten or more times. The DNA ends 3 residues before the CDR3 does, and the rest of the CDR3 is filled in from the germline J gene. The chain uses TRBV12-3 or TRBV12-4 and TRBJ1-2; 7 positions agree with TRBD1. Germline trimming cut 5 bases from V and 1 base from J; bases unmatched to any gene: 4. The CDR3 extends over 14 amino acids. The covered CDR3 bases are TGTGCCAGCAGTCCGACAGGGCTTAACTATGGC. It is translated as CASSPTGLNYG. The whole CDR3 region reads CASSPTGLNYGYTF.

This clone was recorded at least ten times. The CDR3 end lies 3 residues beyond the end of the read and is filled in from the germline J gene. The chain is built from TRBV5-1 and TRBJ2-5, with 8 positions matching TRBD1. Losses at the gene ends were 5 bases for V and 5 bases for J; bases not matched to a gene: 8. Germline loops: CDR1 SGHRS, CDR2 YFSETQ. This CDR3 comprises 14 residues. The CDR3 region is CASRRDRLWETQYF. The sequenced part of the CDR3 DNA is TGCGCCAGCAGAAGGGACAGGTTATGGGAGACC.

At least ten counts were recorded for this clone. The read falls 3 residues short of the CDR3 end, and the missing part is taken from the germline J gene. V is TRBV7-9 and J is TRBJ2-5; D is unclear. V gave up 5 bases and J gave up 5 bases, with 15 bases separating them. Germline CDR1 SEHNR, CDR2 FQNEAQ (reference sequence). This CDR3 spans 14 amino acids. Incomplete CDR3 DNA: TGTGCCAGCAGCCTTGCCTCAGTCTGGGAGACC. Protein sequence: CASSLASVWET. The full CDR3 sequence reads CASSLASVWETQYF.

This clone was counted many times. The read comes to an end 3 residues before the CDR3 does, leaving the germline J gene to fill in the end. The chain couples TRBV19 to TRBJ2-5; 9 bases are a match to TRBD1. With 5 bases clipped from V and 5 bases from J, the junction kept 6 bases outside the gene matches. The CDR3 has 14 residues. The germline V gene has CDR1 LNHDA and CDR2 SQIVND (reference sequence). The CDR3 loop reads CASSVRQGGETQYF. The DNA read from the CDR3 is TGTGCCAGTAGTGTGCGACAGGGGGGGGAGACC.

In its sample, this clone was seen many times. The CDR3 extends 3 residues past the end of the read, so its final part is completed from the germline J gene. V and J are TRBV6-1 and TRBJ2-7; 12 bases are a match to TRBD2. This CDR3 comprises 15 residues. Trimming at V came to 1 base and at J to 4 bases, leaving 2 bases not matched to a gene. Germline loops: CDR1 MNHNS, CDR2 SASEGT. CDR3 amino acids: CASSEGLAGVYEQYF. The sequenced CDR3 bases are TGTGCCAGCAGTGAAGGACTAGCGGGAGTTTACGAG.

This clone was seen repeatedly, ten times or more. The read ends 3 residues before the CDR3 terminus; that terminus is restored from the germline J gene. The chain has TRBV19 and TRBJ2-5, with 7 positions matching TRBD2. This CDR3 comprises 14 residues. The ends lost 6 bases at V and 2 bases at J; junction bases unmatched: 6. In germline, CDR1 is LNHDA, CDR2 SQIVND (reference sequence). Partial CDR3 DNA: TGTGCCAGTAGCCATAAGGGACTACAAGAGACC. Residues: CASSHKGLQET. The full-length CDR3 reads as CASSHKGLQETQYF.

This clone was picked up many times. The CDR3 end lies 3 residues beyond the end of the read and is filled in from the germline J gene. The V call is TRBV7-3, the J call TRBJ2-1; D is ambiguous. Trimming left V 5 bases short and J 0 bases short, with 11 bases between. Germline V gene lookup returns CDR1 SGHTA and CDR2 FQGTGA. The CDR3 is 15 residues long. CDR3 DNA (partial): TGTGCCAGCAGCGCCGCGGAAAGCTCCTACAATGAG. Amino acids: CASSAAESSYNE. The complete CDR3 sequence is CASSAAESSYNEQFF.

This clone occurred many times. The read terminates 3 residues ahead of where the CDR3 ends, so the germline J gene completes it. V gene TRBV27 combines with J gene TRBJ1-5; 7 nucleotides agree with TRBD1. V was clipped by 1 base and J by 0 bases; unmatched bases: 15. The germline gives CDR1 MNHEY, CDR2 SMNVEV (reference sequence). The CDR3 totals 20 residues. Partial CDR3 DNA: TGTGCCAGCAGTTTATTCGCGAGGGGGCTTCGCCGCGTTAGCAATCAGCCC. As protein: CASSLFARGLRRVSNQP. The entire CDR3 protein reads CASSLFARGLRRVSNQPQHF.

This clone showed up many times. The CDR3 sequence: CASSPQAVDTQYF. The DNA read from the CDR3 is TGTGCCAGCAGCCCCCAGGCCGTAGATACG. The rearrangement joins TRBV7-2 to TRBJ2-3; D is uncertain. Read data end 3 residues before the CDR3 end; the end is taken from the germline J gene. The CDR3 is made up of 13 amino acids. The germline V gene has CDR1 SGHTA and CDR2 FQGNSA. V was clipped by 5 bases and J by 5 bases, with 11 bases between them.